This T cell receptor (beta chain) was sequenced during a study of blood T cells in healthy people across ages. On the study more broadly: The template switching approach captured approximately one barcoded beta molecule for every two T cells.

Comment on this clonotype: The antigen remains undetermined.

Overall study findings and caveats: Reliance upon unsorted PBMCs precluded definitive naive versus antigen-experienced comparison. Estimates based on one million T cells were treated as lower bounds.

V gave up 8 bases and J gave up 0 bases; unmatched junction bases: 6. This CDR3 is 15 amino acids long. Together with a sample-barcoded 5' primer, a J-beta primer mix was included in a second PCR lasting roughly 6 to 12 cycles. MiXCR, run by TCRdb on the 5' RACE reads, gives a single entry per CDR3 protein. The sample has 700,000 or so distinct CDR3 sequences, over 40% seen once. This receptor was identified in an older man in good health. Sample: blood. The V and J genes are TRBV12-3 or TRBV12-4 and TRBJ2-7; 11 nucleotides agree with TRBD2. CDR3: CASLPGLAASYEQYF. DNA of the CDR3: TGTGCCAGCCTACCGGGACTAGCGGCCTCCTACGAGCAGTACTTC.